This TCR beta chain comes out of a study of Graves' ophthalmopathy and Graves' hyperthyroidism. Points from the study as a whole: The majority of expanded thyroid clonotypes above 0.001 frequency also occurred in blood.

Researchers took RNA transcripts and amplified TCR beta CDR3 regions from them. HTBI primers served in a first-round RT-PCR, which a second-round multiplex PCR followed. Via MiXCR, TCRdb re-called the multiplex PCR reads, giving one row per CDR3 protein. The repertoire consists of 500,000 to 700,000 distinct CDR3 sequences, with over 20% occurring once and the leading ten covering more than 5.5%. About this clonotype itself: Its antigen is currently unknown.

Sampling approximately 11 ml of fresh peripheral blood provided the PBMCs. Between the trimmed V and J ends, which lost 1 base and 7 bases, there was a span of 14 bases. The CDR3 runs 14 residues. CDR1 and CDR2 (germline): SGHVS, FQNEAQ. The chain combines TRBV7-8 with TRBJ2-7; a possible D gene is TRBD1 (7 bases). Specimen: peripheral blood. The receptor was isolated from a woman younger than 35 with stable Graves' hyperthyroidism. Some clones in this sample may be carry-over from other donors' samples. The CDR3: CASSLGQGLGEQYF. The CDR3 region has the DNA TGTGCCAGCAGCTTAGGACAGGGACTCGGGGAGCAGTACTTC.